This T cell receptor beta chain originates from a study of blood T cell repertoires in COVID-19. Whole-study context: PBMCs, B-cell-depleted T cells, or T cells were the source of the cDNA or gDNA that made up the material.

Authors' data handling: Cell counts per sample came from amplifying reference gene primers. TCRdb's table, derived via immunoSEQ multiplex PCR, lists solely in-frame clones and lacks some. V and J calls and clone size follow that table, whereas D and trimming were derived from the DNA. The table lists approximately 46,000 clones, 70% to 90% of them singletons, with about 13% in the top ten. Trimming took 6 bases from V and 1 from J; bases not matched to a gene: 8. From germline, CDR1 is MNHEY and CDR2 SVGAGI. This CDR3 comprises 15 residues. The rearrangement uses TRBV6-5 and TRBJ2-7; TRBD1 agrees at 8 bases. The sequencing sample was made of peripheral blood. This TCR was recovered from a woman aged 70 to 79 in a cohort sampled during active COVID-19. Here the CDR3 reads CASRVGTGGSYEQYF. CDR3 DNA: TGTGCCAGCAGGGTCGGGACAGGTGGGTCCTACGAGCAGTACTTC.